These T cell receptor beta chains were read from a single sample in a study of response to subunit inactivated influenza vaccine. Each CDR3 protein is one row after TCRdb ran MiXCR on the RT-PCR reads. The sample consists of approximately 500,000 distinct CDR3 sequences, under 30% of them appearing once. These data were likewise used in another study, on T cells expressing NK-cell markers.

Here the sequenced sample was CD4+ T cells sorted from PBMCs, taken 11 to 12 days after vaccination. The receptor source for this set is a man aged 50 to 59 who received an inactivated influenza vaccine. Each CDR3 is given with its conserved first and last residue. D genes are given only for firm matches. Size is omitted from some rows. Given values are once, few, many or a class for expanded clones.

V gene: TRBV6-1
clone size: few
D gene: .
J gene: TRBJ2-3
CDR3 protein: CASSGRAGTDTQYF
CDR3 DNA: TGTGCCAGCAGCGGCCGGGCGGGAACAGATACGCAGTATTTT

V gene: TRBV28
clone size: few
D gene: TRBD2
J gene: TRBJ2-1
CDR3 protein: CASSTGTSHASQQFF
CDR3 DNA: TGTGCCAGCAGTACCGGGACTAGTCACGCCAGCCAGCAGTTCTTC

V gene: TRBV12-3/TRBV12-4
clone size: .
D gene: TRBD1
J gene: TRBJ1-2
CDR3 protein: CASSQTGATFYTF
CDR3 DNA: TGTGCCAGCAGCCAGACAGGGGCGACATTCTACACCTTC

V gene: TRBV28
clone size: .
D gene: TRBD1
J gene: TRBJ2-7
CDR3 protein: CASRLQGVHEQYF
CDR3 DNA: TGTGCCAGCAGACTCCAGGGGGTCCACGAGCAGTACTTC

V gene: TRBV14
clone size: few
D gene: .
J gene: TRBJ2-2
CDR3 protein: CASSQLIPRVNTGELFF
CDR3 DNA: TGTGCCAGCAGCCAACTTATCCCCCGCGTGAACACCGGGGAGCTGTTTTTT

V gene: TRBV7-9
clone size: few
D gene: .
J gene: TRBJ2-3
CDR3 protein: CASSSDRPAELDTQYF
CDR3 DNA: TGTGCCAGCAGCTCCGACAGGCCCGCGGAGCTAGATACGCAGTATTTT

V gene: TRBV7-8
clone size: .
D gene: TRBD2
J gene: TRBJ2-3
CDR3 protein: CASSLVAGGGTDTQYF
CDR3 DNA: TGTGCCAGCAGCTTAGTGGCGGGGGGGGGCACAGATACGCAGTATTTT

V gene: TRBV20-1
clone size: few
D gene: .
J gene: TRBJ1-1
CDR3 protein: CSASPGNTEAFF
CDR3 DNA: TGCAGTGCTAGTCCCGGAAACACTGAAGCTTTCTTT

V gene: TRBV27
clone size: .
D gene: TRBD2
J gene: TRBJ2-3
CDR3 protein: CARPRAGGDGTDTQYF
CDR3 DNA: TGTGCCAGGCCCCGGGCGGGGGGAGACGGGACAGATACGCAGTATTTT

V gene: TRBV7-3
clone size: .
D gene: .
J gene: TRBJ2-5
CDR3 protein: CASSLTPRRGETQYF
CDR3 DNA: TGTGCCAGCAGCTTAACGCCGAGGAGGGGAGAGACCCAGTACTTC

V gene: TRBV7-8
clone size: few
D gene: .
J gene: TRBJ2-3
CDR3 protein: CASSPRRGYLTDTQYF
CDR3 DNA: TGTGCCAGCAGCCCAAGGAGGGGGTATCTCACAGATACGCAGTATTTT

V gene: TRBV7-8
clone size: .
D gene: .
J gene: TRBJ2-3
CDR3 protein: CASSLWVAGTDTQYF
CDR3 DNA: TGTGCCAGCAGCTTATGGGTAGCGGGCACAGATACGCAGTATTTT

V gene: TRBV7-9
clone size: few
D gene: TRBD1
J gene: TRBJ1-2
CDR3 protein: CASSRTGAEGYTF
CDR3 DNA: TGTGCCAGCAGCCGGACAGGGGCGGAGGGCTACACCTTC

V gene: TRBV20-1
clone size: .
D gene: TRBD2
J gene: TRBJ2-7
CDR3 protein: CSARDILTSGLLYEQYF
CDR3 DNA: TGCAGTGCTAGAGATATATTGACTAGCGGTCTTCTCTACGAGCAGTACTTC

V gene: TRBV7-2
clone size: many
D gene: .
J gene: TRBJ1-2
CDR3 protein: CASSLLLKSNYGYTF
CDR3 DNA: TGTGCCAGCAGCCTCCTCCTCAAGAGTAACTATGGCTACACCTTC

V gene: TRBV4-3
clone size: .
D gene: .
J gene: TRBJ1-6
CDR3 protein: CASSQDSGGRLHF
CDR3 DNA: TGCGCCAGCAGCCAAGATTCGGGGGGGCGGCTCCACTTT

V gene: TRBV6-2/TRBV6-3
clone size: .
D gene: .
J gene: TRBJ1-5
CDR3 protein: CASSDSQGGNQPQHF
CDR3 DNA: TGTGCCAGCAGTGACTCGCAGGGAGGGAATCAGCCCCAGCATTTT

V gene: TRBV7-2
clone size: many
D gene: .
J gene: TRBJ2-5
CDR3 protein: CASSIGQNQETQYF
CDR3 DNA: TGTGCCAGCAGTATCGGTCAGAACCAAGAGACCCAGTACTTC

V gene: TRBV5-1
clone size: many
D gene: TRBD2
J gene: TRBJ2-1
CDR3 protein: CASSGGLAGNGRGIF
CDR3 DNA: TGCGCCAGCAGCGGAGGACTAGCGGGGAATGGGCGAGGGATCTTC

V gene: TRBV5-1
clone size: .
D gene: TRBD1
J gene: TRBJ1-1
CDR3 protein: CASSSKTGRNTEAFF
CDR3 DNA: TGCGCCAGCAGCTCCAAGACAGGGCGTAACACTGAAGCTTTCTTT

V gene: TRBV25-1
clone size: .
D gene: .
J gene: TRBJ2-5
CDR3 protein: CASSDSGGAATQYF
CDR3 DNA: TGTGCCAGCAGTGACTCTGGGGGGGCCGCGACCCAGTACTTC

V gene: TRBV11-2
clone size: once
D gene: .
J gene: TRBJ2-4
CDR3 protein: CASTLGGAKNIQYF
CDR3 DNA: TGTGCCAGCACCCTGGGGGGAGCCAAAAACATTCAGTACTTC

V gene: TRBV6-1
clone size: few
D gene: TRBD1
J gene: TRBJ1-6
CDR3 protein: CASTYGTGYNSPLHF
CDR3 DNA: TGTGCCAGCACCTACGGGACAGGCTATAATTCACCCCTCCACTTT

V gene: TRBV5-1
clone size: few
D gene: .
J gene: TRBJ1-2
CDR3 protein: CASSTEGGYGYTF
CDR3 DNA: TGCGCCAGCAGCACGGAGGGGGGTTATGGCTACACCTTC

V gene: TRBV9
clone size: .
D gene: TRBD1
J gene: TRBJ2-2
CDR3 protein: CASSVGTGMNTGELFF
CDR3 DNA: TGTGCCAGCAGCGTCGGGACAGGGATGAACACCGGGGAGCTGTTTTTT

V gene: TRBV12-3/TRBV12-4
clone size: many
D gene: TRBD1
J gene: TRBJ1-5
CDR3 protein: CASKRQGPSNQPQHF
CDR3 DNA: TGTGCCAGCAAAAGACAGGGGCCAAGCAATCAGCCCCAGCATTTT

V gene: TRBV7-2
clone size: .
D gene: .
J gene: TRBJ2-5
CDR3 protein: CASSSLYETQYF
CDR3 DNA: TGTGCCAGCAGCTCTTTGTACGAGACCCAGTACTTC

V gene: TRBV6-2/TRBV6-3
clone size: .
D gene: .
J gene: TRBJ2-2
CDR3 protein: CASMNGSYGTGELFF
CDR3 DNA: TGTGCCAGCATGAATGGTAGCTACGGGACCGGGGAGCTGTTTTTT

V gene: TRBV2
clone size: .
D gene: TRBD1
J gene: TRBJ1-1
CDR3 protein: CASSGQGITEAFF
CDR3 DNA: TGTGCCAGCAGTGGACAGGGGATCACTGAAGCTTTCTTT

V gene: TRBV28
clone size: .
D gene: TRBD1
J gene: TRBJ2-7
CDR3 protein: CASSFLSGGEGYEQYF
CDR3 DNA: TGTGCCAGCAGTTTTCTTTCAGGGGGCGAGGGCTACGAGCAGTACTTC

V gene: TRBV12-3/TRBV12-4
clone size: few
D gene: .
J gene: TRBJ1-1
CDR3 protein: CASSPAGLGEAFF
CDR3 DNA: TGTGCCAGCAGCCCGGCGGGGCTTGGAGAAGCTTTCTTT

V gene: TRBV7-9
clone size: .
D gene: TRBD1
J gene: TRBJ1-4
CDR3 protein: CASSLFRDRNEKLFF
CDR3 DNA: TGTGCCAGCAGCTTATTCCGGGACAGGAATGAAAAACTGTTTTTT

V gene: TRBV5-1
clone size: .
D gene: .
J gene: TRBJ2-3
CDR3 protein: CASSPRGMASTDTQYF
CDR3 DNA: TGCGCCAGCAGCCCCCGGGGGATGGCTAGCACAGATACGCAGTATTTT

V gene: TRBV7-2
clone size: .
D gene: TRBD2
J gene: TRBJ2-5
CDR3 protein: CASSLKRDGTQYF
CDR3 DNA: TGTGCCAGCAGCCTAAAGCGGGACGGGACCCAGTACTTC

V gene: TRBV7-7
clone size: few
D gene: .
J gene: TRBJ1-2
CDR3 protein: CASSRTTGGYTF
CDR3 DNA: TGTGCCAGCAGTCGTACCACGGGTGGCTACACCTTC

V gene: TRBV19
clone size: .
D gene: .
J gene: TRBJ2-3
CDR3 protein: CASTEIGGDTQYF
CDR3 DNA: TGTGCCAGTACCGAGATTGGGGGAGATACGCAGTATTTT

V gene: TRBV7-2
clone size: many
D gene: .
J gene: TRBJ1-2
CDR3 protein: CASSTFGGRTNYGYTF
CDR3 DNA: TGTGCCAGCAGCACCTTCGGGGGGAGAACTAACTATGGCTACACCTTC

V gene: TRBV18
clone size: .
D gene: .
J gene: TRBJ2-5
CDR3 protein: CASSPVRAVETQYF
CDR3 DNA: TGTGCCAGCTCACCGGTCAGGGCTGTTGAGACCCAGTACTTC

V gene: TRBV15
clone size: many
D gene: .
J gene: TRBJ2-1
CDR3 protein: CATSATRANNEQFF
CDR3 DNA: TGTGCCACCAGCGCGACGCGGGCTAACAATGAGCAGTTCTTC

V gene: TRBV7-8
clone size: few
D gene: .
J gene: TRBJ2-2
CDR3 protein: CASSLRVSWGTGELFF
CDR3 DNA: TGTGCCAGCAGCTTAAGGGTCTCCTGGGGCACCGGGGAGCTGTTTTTT

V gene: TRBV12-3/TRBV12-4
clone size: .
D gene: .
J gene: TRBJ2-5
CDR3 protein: CASRPGPMETQYF
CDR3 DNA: TGTGCCAGCAGGCCCGGGCCAATGGAGACCCAGTACTTC